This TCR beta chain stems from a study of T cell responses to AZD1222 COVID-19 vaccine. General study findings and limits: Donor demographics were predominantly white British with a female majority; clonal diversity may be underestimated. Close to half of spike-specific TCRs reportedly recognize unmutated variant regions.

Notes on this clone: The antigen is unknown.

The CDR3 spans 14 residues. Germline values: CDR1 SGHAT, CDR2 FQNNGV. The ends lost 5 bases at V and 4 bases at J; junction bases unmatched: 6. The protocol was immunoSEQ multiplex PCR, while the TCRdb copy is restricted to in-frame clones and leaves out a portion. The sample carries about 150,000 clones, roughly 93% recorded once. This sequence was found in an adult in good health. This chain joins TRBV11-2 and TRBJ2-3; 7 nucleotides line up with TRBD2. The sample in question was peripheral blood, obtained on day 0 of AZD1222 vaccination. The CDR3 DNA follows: TGTGCCAGCAGCCTCTCGACTAGCTCAGATACGCAGTATTTT. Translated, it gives CASSLSTSSDTQYF.